What follows are 17 T cell receptor beta chains derived from one specimen sequenced in a study of T cell responses to AZD1222 COVID-19 vaccine. Only in-frame clones appear in the TCRdb table, and some are missing; sequencing was by immunoSEQ multiplex PCR. The sample yields roughly 160,000 clones, about 83% seen once. The sequencing here drew on peripheral blood, taken 28 days after the second AZD1222 dose. Receptors were obtained from an adult who received the AZD1222 COVID-19 vaccine.

This rearrangement joins TRBV5-6 to TRBJ2-2, with D tentatively TRBD1 (6 bases). The CDR3 is 16 residues long. Trimming stripped 1 base from V and 5 bases from J, with 15 bases between. The germline gives CDR1 SGHDT, CDR2 YYEEEE. CDR3 in amino acids: CASSLLYRVRTGELFF. CDR3 bases: TGTGCCAGCAGCTTGCTTTACAGGGTTAGGACCGGGGAGCTGTTTTTT.

The chain employs TRBV4-2 and TRBJ1-3; D remains ambiguous. CDR1 and CDR2 from the germline V gene are LGHNA and YNFKEQ. The CDR3 runs 15 residues. Trimming left V 0 bases short and J 3 bases short, with 9 bases between. Here the CDR3 reads CASSQDGGVGNTIYF. DNA of the CDR3: TGTGCCAGCAGCCAAGATGGCGGGGTTGGAAACACCATATATTTT.

J is TRBJ2-1 and V is TRBV7-9, with a weak D call TRBD2 (5 bases). V was pared by 3 bases and J by 12 bases, with 18 bases between. In germline, CDR1 is SEHNR, CDR2 FQNEAQ (reference sequence). The CDR3 sequence is 14 residues long. CDR3 nucleotide sequence: TGTGCCAGCAGCTTGGTTGTTAACGGGGTTGTGCAGTTCTTC. Its translation: CASSLVVNGVVQFF. Full variable domain (rest looked up from reference TRBV7-9 and TRBJ2-1): DTGVSQNPRHKITKRGQNVTFRCDPISEHNRLYWYRQTLGQGPEFLTYFQNEAQLEKSRLLSDRFSAERPKGSFSTLEIQRTEQGDSAMYLCASSLVVNGVVQFFGPGTRLTVL.

V is TRBV7-2 and J is TRBJ2-2, with a possible D match to TRBD1 (6 bases). From germline, CDR1 is SGHTA and CDR2 FQGNSA. V gave up 2 bases and J gave up 7 bases, with 14 bases separating them. The CDR3 spans 15 residues. The CDR3 DNA is TGTGCCAGCAGCTTACGCGAAGGGGGAAACGGGGAGCTGTTTTTT. This encodes CASSLREGGNGELFF.

The chain is built from TRBV25-1 and TRBJ2-7; TRBD1 matches at 10 bases. Germline lookup yields CDR1 MGHDK and CDR2 SYGVNS. V gave up 4 bases and J gave up 4 bases; unmatched junction bases: 7. This CDR3 region has 15 residues. The chain's CDR3 is CASSGGTGAGYEQYF. Here the CDR3 DNA reads TGTGCCAGCAGTGGCGGGACAGGGGCCGGTTACGAGCAGTACTTC.

The J gene is TRBJ2-2, the V gene TRBV9; no reliable D call. V lost 4 bases and J lost 2, with 9 bases in between. CDR1 is SGDLS and CDR2 is YYNGEE in the germline V gene. The CDR3 has 14 residues. This CDR3 reads CASSPRFNTGELFF. CDR3 in DNA: TGTGCCAGCAGCCCCCGGTTTAACACCGGGGAGCTGTTTTTT. Drawing the rest from reference TRBV9 and TRBJ2-2, the complete variable domain is DSGVTQTPKHLITATGQRVTLRCSPRSGDLSVYWYQQSLDQGLQFLIQYYNGEERAKGNILERFSAQQFPDLHSELNLSSLELGDSALYFCASSPRFNTGELFFGEGSRLTVL.

The chain employs TRBV4-3 and TRBJ1-4, with 7 bases that match TRBD1. CDR1 is LGHNA, CDR2 YSLEER, per germline. The CDR3 covers 16 residues. After removal of 3 bases from V and 5 bases from J, the junction contained 9 bases not matched to a gene. For the CDR3, the DNA is TGCGCCAGCAGCCAGTTAGCGACAGGGCGGAATGAAAAACTGTTTTTT. Amino acid sequence: CASSQLATGRNEKLFF.

The chain has TRBV11-2 and TRBJ1-2; 8 positions match TRBD1. Losses at the gene ends were 2 bases for V and 4 bases for J; bases not matched to a gene: 6. CDR1 SGHAT and CDR2 FQNNGV come from the germline V gene. This CDR3 has 15 amino acids. The CDR3 spells CASSLNRGIVYGYTF. DNA for the CDR3: TGTGCCAGCAGCTTAAACAGGGGGATCGTCTATGGCTACACCTTC.

V is TRBV30 and J is TRBJ1-1; D is undetermined. Trimming pared 3 bases from V and 2 bases from J, leaving 10 bases between. Germline V gene sequence: CDR1 GTSNPN, CDR2 SVGIG (reference sequence). The CDR3 spans 13 residues. The CDR3 loop is CAWSFTPNTEAFF. In DNA form, the CDR3 reads TGTGCCTGGAGCTTTACACCCAACACTGAAGCTTTCTTT. The full variable domain, its missing parts supplied by reference TRBV30 and TRBJ1-1, is SQTIHQWPATLVQPVGSPLSLECTVEGTSNPNLYWYRQAAGRGLQLLFYSVGIGQISSEVPQNLSASRPQDRQFILSSKKLLLSDSGFYLCAWSFTPNTEAFFGQGTRLTVV.

The chain carries TRBV9 and TRBJ2-7, with D perhaps TRBD2 (5 bases). The CDR3 spans 13 residues. V lost 3 bases to trimming and J lost 4 bases, with 11 bases between them. The germline V gene has CDR1 SGDLS and CDR2 YYNGEE. CDR3 amino acids: CASSGTREYEQYF. The CDR3 bases are TGTGCCAGCAGCGGGACTCGGGAATACGAGCAGTACTTC.

The chain joins TRBV18 to TRBJ2-7; D is unclear. V lost 0 bases and J 6 bases, leaving 9 bases between the germline ends. Germline CDR1 is KGHSH and CDR2 is LQKENI. The CDR3 is 13 residues long. In nucleotides, the CDR3 is TGTGCCAGCTCACCACCCGGACCTCCCGAGCAGTACTTC. Its protein product is CASSPPGPPEQYF.

The gene calls are TRBV5-1 and TRBJ1-3; 7 bases agree with TRBD1. CDR1 SGHRS and CDR2 YFSETQ come from the germline V gene. V lost 1 base, J lost 0 bases, and 7 bases stayed unmatched. This CDR3 comprises 17 residues. The CDR3 DNA is TGCGCCAGCAGCTTGATGGGACAGCAACGCTCTGGAAACACCATATATTTT. Translated: CASSLMGQQRSGNTIYF.

This chain connects TRBV5-4 to TRBJ1-1, with D tentatively TRBD1 (5 bases). Germline CDR1 and CDR2: SGHNT and YYREEE (reference sequence). CDR3 size: 16 residues. V shed 0 bases and J shed 7 bases, with 19 bases lying between them. Here the CDR3 reads CASSLGGGVRTLEAFF. DNA for the CDR3: TGTGCCAGCAGCTTGGGGGGCGGCGTCCGGACCCTTGAAGCTTTCTTT.

The DNA for the CDR3 is TGTGCCAGCTCCGCGGGGGCGGGCCAGCCCCAGCATTTT. The encoded protein is CASSAGAGQPQHF. The genes are TRBV18 and TRBJ1-5; maybe TRBD1 (6 bases). CDR1 and CDR2 from the germline V gene are KGHSH and LQKENI. The CDR3 totals 13 residues. V dropped 6 bases and J dropped 7 bases, with 13 bases sitting between them.

This clone is a singleton in its sample. The chain carries TRBV27 and TRBJ1-2; maybe TRBD1 (5 bases). This CDR3 is 13 amino acids long. Germline loops: CDR1 MNHEY, CDR2 SMNVEV (reference sequence). The V and J ends lost 2 bases and 3 bases respectively, with 7 bases between them. The CDR3: CASSLVGDYGYTF. CDR3 sequence (DNA): TGTGCCAGCAGTTTAGTAGGGGACTATGGCTACACCTTC.

This chain joins TRBV7-9 and TRBJ1-1; D not certain. CDR1 SEHNR and CDR2 FQNEAQ come from the germline V gene (reference sequence). V lost 3 bases and J lost 1, with 18 bases in between. The CDR3 consists of 17 residues. In nucleotides, the CDR3 is TGTGCCAGCAGCTTCGATCTCCGGCGCCGAGAGAACACTGAAGCTTTCTTT. It translates to CASSFDLRRRENTEAFF.

This chain uses TRBV27 with TRBJ1-2; D unclear. V was shortened by 6 bases and J by 7 bases, with 15 bases between the two germline ends. Germline V gene data show CDR1 as MNHEY and CDR2 as SMNVEV (reference sequence). The CDR3 has 13 residues. This CDR3 reads CASSVTEGSGYTF. The CDR3 bases are TGTGCCAGCAGCGTAACAGAAGGGTCTGGCTACACCTTC.